These T cell receptor beta chains were read from a single sample in a study of shared clonotypes between healthy human individuals. Assay used: immunoSEQ multiplex PCR; TCRdb lists only in-frame clones, some missing. The data contain approximately 740,000 clones, about 74% of them singletons. Specimen: memory CD4+ T cells sorted from blood. These receptors were obtained from a woman between 25 and 40 years old in good health. Each CDR3 is given with its conserved first and last residue. The D gene is left open where the match is weak.

j_call	d_call	v_call	cdr3_length	cdr3_aa
TRBJ1-4	NA	TRBV5-1	15	CASSDPAAGNEKLFF
TRBJ2-1	TRBD2	TRBV29-1	13	CSVRSGGRDEQFF
TRBJ1-2	TRBD1	TRBV5-1	14	CASRDTGANYGYTF
TRBJ1-1	NA	TRBV29-1	13	CSVEESVGGEAFF
TRBJ2-7	NA	TRBV6-1	14	CASSEKGLHYEQYF
TRBJ2-7	TRBD2	TRBV15	15	CATSRAKTSGSAQYF
TRBJ2-7	NA	TRBV7-9	16	CASSLAGRRLSYEQYF
TRBJ2-7	TRBD2	TRBV11-2	19	CASRKLNQGSGRARYEQYF
TRBJ1-5	NA	TRBV28	11	CASTSNQPQHF
TRBJ2-3	TRBD2	TRBV7-3	17	CASSLRREGRNTDTQYF
TRBJ2-1	TRBD2	TRBV5-1	15	CASSLVVAGGREQFF
TRBJ2-4	NA	TRBV7-9	15	CASSSDGLAKNIQYF
TRBJ2-3	NA	TRBV20-1	10	CSAVTDTQYF
TRBJ2-7	NA	TRBV7-9	11	CASSISYEQYF
TRBJ2-1	NA	TRBV7-8	15	CASSLAGYSYNEQFF
TRBJ2-5	NA	TRBV6-5	12	CASSYVSGTQYF
TRBJ2-5	NA	TRBV6-1	13	CASDSAVEWTQYF
TRBJ2-2	TRBD2	TRBV7-9	17	CASSFPRLAGGVGELFF
TRBJ2-4	NA	TRBV28	16	CASSLQGRGAKNIQYF
TRBJ1-1	NA	TRBV6-6	12	CASSYQNTEAFF
TRBJ2-7	TRBD1	TRBV6-1	14	CASRQGQASYEQYF
TRBJ2-1	TRBD2	TRBV29-1	18	CSAQGGLAGGALYNEQFF
TRBJ2-1	TRBD2	TRBV12-5	17	CASGLVLSGRVVNEQFF
TRBJ1-1	NA	TRBV4-1	15	CASSQGAGRGTEAFF
TRBJ2-6	NA	TRBV19	18	CASRNSGQFYSGANVLTF
TRBJ2-2	NA	TRBV5-1	15	CASSVQASNTGELFF
TRBJ2-7	NA	TRBV7-2	18	CASSRQTGEGERAYEQYF
TRBJ2-1	NA	TRBV7-2	15	CASSSWRSSYNEQFF
TRBJ1-1	NA	TRBV19	16	CASIAKGLILNTEAFF
TRBJ2-1	NA	TRBV19	14	CASTMGMDHAEQFF
TRBJ2-5	NA	TRBV21-1	15	CASSKRRDIQETQYF
TRBJ2-7	NA	TRBV27	14	CASKGISPPDEQYF
TRBJ1-3	NA	TRBV19	17	CASSRGIGESSGNTIYF
TRBJ2-3	NA	TRBV30	12	CAWRVSTDTQYF
TRBJ1-2	NA	TRBV28	14	CASSFLSRTYGYTF
TRBJ2-1	NA	TRBV5-1	15	CASSLVSPQGNEQFF
TRBJ1-1	NA	TRBV15	14	CATSREDYNTEAFF
TRBJ2-5	TRBD1	TRBV28	16	CASSLGGQGARETQYF
TRBJ1-1	NA	TRBV2	12	CASNGQSSVAFF
TRBJ2-3	TRBD2	TRBV5-1	16	CASSLQSSGRGDTQYF
TRBJ1-5	NA	TRBV21-1	16	CASSTRIHWHHQPQHF
TRBJ2-6	NA	TRBV14	17	CASSQASMYSGANVLTF
TRBJ2-1	TRBD2	TRBV25-1	16	CASSDNGLARYNEQFF
TRBJ2-7	TRBD1	TRBV7-9	12	CASSHRGYEQYF
TRBJ2-1	NA	TRBV18	15	CASSPSGSPYNEQFF
TRBJ2-1	NA	TRBV7-9	15	CASSRAGPKGDEQFF
TRBJ2-2	NA	TRBV7-8	12	CASSFLKGELFF
TRBJ2-2	TRBD1	TRBV5-1	14	CASRGQGNTGELFF
TRBJ2-1	TRBD2	TRBV9	16	CASSVGGAGGQGEQFF
TRBJ2-3	NA	TRBV2	12	CASRENLDTQYF
TRBJ2-5	NA	TRBV18	14	CASSPRQVQETQYF
TRBJ2-3	NA	TRBV18	17	CASSPWGGPQGTDTQYF
TRBJ2-7	NA	TRBV4-2	15	CASSQDNTKYYEQYF